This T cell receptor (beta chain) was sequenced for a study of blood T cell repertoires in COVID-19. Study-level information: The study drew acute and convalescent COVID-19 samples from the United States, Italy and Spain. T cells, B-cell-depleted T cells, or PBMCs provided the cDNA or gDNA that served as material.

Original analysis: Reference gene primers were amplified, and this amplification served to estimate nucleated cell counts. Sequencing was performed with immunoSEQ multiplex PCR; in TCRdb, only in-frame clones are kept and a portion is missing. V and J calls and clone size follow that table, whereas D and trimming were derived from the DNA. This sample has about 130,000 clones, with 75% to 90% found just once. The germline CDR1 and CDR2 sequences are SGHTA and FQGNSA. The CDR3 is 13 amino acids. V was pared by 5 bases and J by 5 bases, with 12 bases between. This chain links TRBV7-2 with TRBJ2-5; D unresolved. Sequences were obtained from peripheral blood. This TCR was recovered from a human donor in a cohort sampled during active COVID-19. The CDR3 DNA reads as TGTGCCAGCAGCCCGGTGGGCCCTGAGACCCAGTACTTC. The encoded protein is CASSPVGPETQYF.